This T cell receptor (beta chain) was documented in a study of human T cells and chemical hapten exposure. Study-wide results and caveats: Patch test score tracked positively with PT1 expanded TCR counts.

Time point of the sample: patch test 1, 2 weeks after DPC sensitization. The treatment denotes: therapeutic diphenylcyclopropenone sensitization with weekly scalp DPC. This clonotype appeared a few times. The target antigen is unknown. TCRdb reprocessed the RACE reads via MiXCR and lists one record per CDR3 protein. The table records 150,000 to 200,000 distinct CDR3 sequences, 14% of them present only once. CDR3 length: 13 residues. Germline lookup yields CDR1 DFQATT and CDR2 SNEGSKA (reference sequence). J gave up 16 bases and V 0 bases, and 10 bases lay outside the gene matches. The sequencing here drew on whole blood, taken in connection with sensitization to the hapten diphenylcyclopropenone (DPC). The TCR comes from a woman aged 25 to 45 with alopecia areata. Some clones in this sample may be carry-over from other donors' samples. This chain uses TRBV20-1 with TRBJ2-1; 9 bases are shared with TRBD1. CDR3 region: CSARDWTGTGNFF. As DNA, the CDR3 is TGCAGTGCTAGAGATTGGACCGGGACAGGGAACTTCTTC.